This TCR beta chain was recovered during a study of identical twins. There were only healthy Caucasians among the donors. CDR3 length: 14 residues. Germline loops: CDR1 MNHNS, CDR2 SASEGT. V trimming: 6 bases; J trimming: 7 bases; junction bases outside the gene matches: 10. This clonotype was observed a handful of times. What it binds is unknown. A universal primer site was incorporated via template switching, and the cDNA contained unique molecular identifiers. TCRdb redid the calling of the 5' RACE reads with MiXCR, one entry per CDR3 protein. Of about 900,000 distinct CDR3 sequences listed, approximately 13% are singletons. Overall study results and limits: Out-of-frame alpha sequences that twins shared showed excess low generation probability. Within cord blood, abundant beta clonotypes carried fewer insertions, but memory repertoires showed no such trend.

The same data also contributed to another study, on yellow fever vaccine responses in identical twins.

The origin of this receptor is a woman between 18 and 29 years old in good health. The source material was PBMCs. This chain joins TRBV6-1 and TRBJ2-5, with 8 nucleotides matching TRBD1. CDR3 DNA: TGTGCCAGCAGAGACCGACAGGGGTCAGGGACCCAGTACTTC. It specifies CASRDRQGSGTQYF.